This passage covers 24 T cell receptor beta chains from one sample sequenced in a study of CD8+ T cells in alopecia areata (dated by TCRdb to about 2018). Library preparation used the immunoSEQ multiplex PCR assay. To provide template for TCR sequencing, every sample had RNA extracted and reverse transcribed into cDNA. In TCRdb, the immuneACCESS table is reduced to in-frame sequences with V and J assigned. These tables do not hold every clone; where another copy was compared, an unresolved V gene accounts for under half, and the others remain unexplained. The table for this sample lists roughly 280,000 clones; 60% of them were counted only once. More than 0.85% of the sample lies in the top ten. The sample's treatment or condition label, decoded: oral pan-JAK inhibitor, 5-10 mg twice daily. The sequencing used CD4+ T cells sorted from blood, collected around week 53, from a patient treated with tofacitinib. These receptors came from a human donor with alopecia areata.

This clone was seen a handful of times. The J gene is TRBJ2-1, the V gene TRBV10-3; perhaps TRBD1 as D (7 bases). The CDR3 loop spans 14 amino acids. Germline V gene lookup returns CDR1 ENHRY and CDR2 SYGVKD. V shed 6 bases and J shed 4 bases, with 13 bases lying between them. The DNA for the CDR3 is TGTGCCATCAGCCTGACAGGGAGGTACAATGAGCAGTTCTTC. Translated: CAISLTGRYNEQFF.

This clone was found once. The rearrangement links TRBV9 to TRBJ1-6; D is ambiguous. V gave up 4 bases and J gave up 11 bases, with 13 bases separating them. Germline CDR1 reads SGDLS; CDR2 reads YYNGEE. The CDR3 has 13 residues. The CDR3 nucleotides read TGTGCCAGCAGCCCTTCCGGGCAGCCACCCCTCCACTTT. Translation: CASSPSGQPPLHF. Together with reference TRBV9 and TRBJ1-6, the CDR3 gives the full variable domain: DSGVTQTPKHLITATGQRVTLRCSPRSGDLSVYWYQQSLDQGLQFLIQYYNGEERAKGNILERFSAQQFPDLHSELNLSSLELGDSALYFCASSPSGQPPLHFGNGTRLTVT.

This chain connects TRBV27 to TRBJ1-6; no definite D call. The CDR3 has 14 amino acids. Deletions cut 5 bases from V and 7 bases from J, with 12 bases between. Germline V lookup: CDR1 MNHEY, CDR2 SMNVEV (reference sequence). In DNA, the CDR3 is TGTGCCAGCAGTCCTCGGAGAGGGAATTCACCCCTCCACTTT. This sequence encodes CASSPRRGNSPLHF.

The rearrangement links TRBV7-6 to TRBJ2-3; D perhaps matches TRBD1 (6 bases). There are 12 residues in the CDR3. Germline-derived CDR1 and CDR2 are SGHVS and FNYEAQ. V gave up 3 bases and J gave up 10 bases, with 11 bases separating them. The CDR3 loop is CASSFPQGAQYF. The CDR3 nucleotides read TGTGCCAGCAGCTTTCCACAGGGAGCGCAGTATTTT.

This chain links TRBV7-2 with TRBJ2-4; no reliable D call. The CDR3 contains 16 residues. The V end lost 1 base, the J end lost 0 bases, and 10 bases lay between the germline ends. Germline CDR1 reads SGHTA; CDR2 reads FQGNSA. The CDR3 region has the DNA TGTGCCAGCAGCTTAGGGGGATCCCTAGCCAAAAACATTCAGTACTTC. Translating gives CASSLGGSLAKNIQYF.

This chain links TRBV2 with TRBJ1-1; D is possibly TRBD1 (5 bases). Germline CDR1 reads SNHLY; CDR2 reads FYNNEI. V gave up 6 bases and J gave up 0 bases, with 11 bases separating them. The length of the CDR3 is 14 residues. CDR3 nucleotides: TGTGCCAGCAGGGAGGGACGGATGAACACTGAAGCTTTCTTT. Residues: CASREGRMNTEAFF.

The sample holds a few counts of this clone. This sequence joins TRBV25-1 and TRBJ1-1; no clear D gene. From germline, CDR1 is MGHDK and CDR2 SYGVNS. The CDR3 is 12 amino acids. V was cut by 1 base and J by 7 bases, with 7 bases left in between. CDR3 bases: TGTGCCAGCAGTGAATTCAACCGTGAAGCTTTCTTT. Translation: CASSEFNREAFF.

The chain couples TRBV30 to TRBJ2-7; 7 nucleotides align to TRBD2. This CDR3 contains 16 residues. CDR1 is GTSNPN and CDR2 is SVGIG in the germline V gene (reference sequence). Losses at the gene ends were 3 bases for V and 1 base for J; bases not matched to a gene: 12. The CDR3: CAWSNFGTTNSYEQYF. CDR3 DNA: TGTGCCTGGAGCAACTTCGGGACTACCAATTCCTACGAGCAGTACTTC.

The gene calls are TRBV4-1 and TRBJ1-1; no clear D gene. Trimming removed 0 bases from V and 5 bases from J, with 10 bases in between. Per the germline V gene, CDR1 is MGHRA and CDR2 is YSYEKL. The CDR3 runs to 14 residues. DNA of the CDR3: TGCGCCAGCAGCCAAGAACGTATGTTGACTGAAGCTTTCTTT. Its translation: CASSQERMLTEAFF.

J is TRBJ2-5 and V is TRBV19; possible D gene TRBD2, 6 bases. V dropped 2 bases and J dropped 2 bases, with 9 bases sitting between them. This CDR3 has 14 residues. Germline V CDR1 and CDR2: LNHDA, SQIVND (reference sequence). The CDR3 nucleotides read TGTGCCAGTAGTATACAGACTAGTCAAGAGACCCAGTACTTC. Protein: CASSIQTSQETQYF.

The rearrangement joins TRBV11-2 to TRBJ1-6, with a tentative D call TRBD1 (6 bases). V gave up 2 bases and J gave up 10 bases, with 15 bases separating them. The germline gives CDR1 SGHAT, CDR2 FQNNGV. The CDR3 covers 15 residues. The CDR3 loop is CASSLRGQRVSPLHF. DNA of the CDR3: TGTGCCAGCAGCTTACGGGGACAAAGAGTCTCACCCCTCCACTTT.

V and J are TRBV11-1 and TRBJ2-5; 7 bases are a match to TRBD1. Per germline, CDR1 SGHAT and CDR2 FQDESV (reference sequence). This CDR3 has 16 residues. J was trimmed by 4 bases and V by 1 base; bases with no gene match: 9. The CDR3 reads CASSLGPGGVRETQYF. The CDR3 DNA reads as TGTGCCAGCAGCTTAGGTCCAGGGGGAGTTCGAGAGACCCAGTACTTC.

In this sample, this clone turned up a few times. The chain links TRBV7-2 to TRBJ2-1, with 7 bases matching TRBD2. Germline lookup yields CDR1 SGHTA and CDR2 FQGNSA. The CDR3 consists of 15 residues. The trim removed 8 bases at V and 0 bases at J, leaving 7 bases unmatched. In DNA form, the CDR3 reads TGTGCCAGCGCTCCGGGACTACTCTCCTACAATGAGCAGTTCTTC. Translating gives CASAPGLLSYNEQFF.

In its sample, this clone was seen once. The V gene is TRBV11-2, the J gene TRBJ2-3; no clear D gene. Trimming removed 1 base at V and 0 bases at J, with 2 bases between. The CDR3 is 13 amino acids. CDR1 is SGHAT, CDR2 FQNNGV, per germline. The CDR3 spells CASSLGSTDTQYF. The CDR3 coding sequence is TGTGCCAGCAGCTTAGGCAGCACAGATACGCAGTATTTT.

The rearrangement links TRBV29-1 to TRBJ1-4; the D gene is possibly TRBD1 (6 bases). CDR3 length equals 13 residues. The germline V gene has CDR1 SQVTM and CDR2 ANQGSEA. V dropped 7 bases and J dropped 5 bases, with 14 bases sitting between them. The CDR3 loop reads CSALRGGNEKLFF. Here the CDR3 DNA reads TGCAGCGCCCTCAGGGGAGGGAATGAAAAACTGTTTTTT.

This sequence joins TRBV11-2 and TRBJ2-3, with a possible D match to TRBD1 (6 bases). The CDR3 sequence is 17 residues long. Trimming took 4 bases from V and 0 from J, leaving 17 bases between them. Germline CDR1 reads SGHAT; CDR2 reads FQNNGV. The CDR3: CASSSSRRGLSTDTQYF. The CDR3 DNA follows: TGTGCCAGCAGCTCGAGCCGCAGGGGCCTAAGCACAGATACGCAGTATTTT. The full variable domain, with the rest looked up from reference TRBV11-2 and TRBJ2-3, is EAGVAQSPRYKIIEKRQSVAFWCNPISGHATLYWYQQILGQGPKLLIQFQNNGVVDDSQLPKDRFSAERLKGVDSTLKIQPAKLEDSAVYLCASSSSRRGLSTDTQYFGPGTRLTVL.

On this clone: This sample includes further DNA sequences coding for the same CDR3. V gene TRBV20-1 combines with J gene TRBJ1-2; D gene ambiguous. This CDR3 region has 11 residues. Trimming took off 5 bases at V and 5 bases at J, with 9 bases between the two ends. The germline V gene has CDR1 DFQATT and CDR2 SNEGSKA (reference sequence). CDR3 in DNA: TGCAGTGCTCGCCAAGGGTATGGCTACACCTTC. It translates to CSARQGYGYTF.

This clone occurred a few times. This sequence joins TRBV30 and TRBJ1-4; unclear D gene. V gave up 3 bases and J gave up 11 bases, with 13 bases separating them. There are 12 residues in the CDR3. The germline V gene encodes CDR1 GTSNPN and CDR2 SVGIG (reference sequence). CDR3 nucleotide sequence: TGTGCCTGGAGAGTGGACGCCCGGAAACTGTTTTTT. This translates into CAWRVDARKLFF.

Only a few counts were recorded for this clone. The gene calls are TRBV4-3 and TRBJ2-1, with 12 bases fitting TRBD1. The length of the CDR3 is 18 residues. CDR1 is LGHNA and CDR2 is YSLEER in the germline V gene. With 4 bases clipped from V and 2 bases from J, the junction kept 9 bases outside the gene matches. The CDR3 here is CASSPPGQGAPPYNEQFF. CDR3 DNA sequence: TGCGCCAGCAGCCCTCCGGGACAGGGGGCGCCTCCCTACAATGAGCAGTTCTTC.

The chain links TRBV4-2 to TRBJ1-5, with a weak D call TRBD1 (6 bases). CDR3 length equals 14 residues. V was clipped by 1 base and J by 4 bases, with 8 bases between them. Germline V lookup: CDR1 LGHNA, CDR2 YNFKEQ. The CDR3: CASSQGTGNQPQHF. The CDR3 DNA reads TGTGCCAGCAGCCAAGGTACAGGGAATCAGCCCCAGCATTTT.

This chain uses TRBV5-1 with TRBJ2-3, with D perhaps TRBD2 (5 bases). The CDR3 is 16 amino acids. CDR1 SGHRS and CDR2 YFSETQ come from the germline V gene. Trimming took 0 bases from V and 7 from J, leaving 18 bases between them. CDR3 DNA sequence: TGCGCCAGCAGCTTGGGAGTAGGCGGCGGGCGACATACGCAGTATTTT. Translated, it gives CASSLGVGGGRHTQYF.

This clone was observed a handful of times. The V and J genes are TRBV29-1 and TRBJ2-3; 11 bases agree with TRBD1. Per germline, CDR1 SQVTM and CDR2 ANQGSEA. J gave up 4 bases and V 4 bases, and 1 base lay outside the gene matches. This CDR3 contains 13 residues. As DNA, the CDR3 is TGCAGCGTTGTGGACAGGGGGCCAGATACGCAGTATTTT. Protein product: CSVVDRGPDTQYF.

This clone turned up a few times. V is TRBV5-4 and J is TRBJ1-4; the D is unclear. Trimming removed 4 bases from V and 7 bases from J, with 14 bases in between. The CDR3 sequence is 14 residues long. CDR1 and CDR2 from the germline V gene are SGHNT and YYREEE (reference sequence). This CDR3 is CASSRVGEGEKLFF. The DNA for the CDR3 is TGTGCCAGCAGCCGTGTCGGCGAGGGTGAAAAACTGTTTTTT. Based on the CDR3 plus reference TRBV5-4 and TRBJ1-4, the full variable domain is ETGVTQSPTHLIKTRGQQVTLRCSSQSGHNTVSWYQQALGQGPQFIFQYYREEENGRGNFPPRFSGLQFPNYSSELNVNALELDDSALYLCASSRVGEGEKLFFGSGTQLSVL.

The V call is TRBV6-5, the J call TRBJ1-1; no reliable D call. Germline V gene data show CDR1 as MNHEY and CDR2 as SVGAGI. The CDR3 is 13 amino acids. The germline V and J ends were trimmed by 4 bases and 7 bases, with 13 bases remaining between them. CDR3 amino acids: CASSSPAALEAFF. CDR3 nucleotides: TGTGCCAGCAGTTCTCCCGCGGCCCTTGAAGCTTTCTTT.